Below, 21 T cell receptor beta chains from the same sample are listed, as sequenced in a study of blood T cell repertoires in COVID-19. Generated by immunoSEQ multiplex PCR, the TCRdb table keeps only in-frame clones and is missing some. The sample lists about 130,000 clones, roughly 91% occurring once. Sequenced material: peripheral blood. Receptors originate from a man in his fifties or sixties with COVID-19, enrolled during active disease.

The chain carries TRBV29-1 and TRBJ2-7; D call uncertain. The V gene's germline CDR1 is SQVTM and CDR2 ANQGSEA. This CDR3 has 13 amino acids. V was trimmed by 2 bases and J by 6 bases, leaving 14 bases between them. DNA for the CDR3: TGCAGCGTTGAAATATTGGTCGGTCGCGAGCAGTACTTC. It translates to CSVEILVGREQYF.

V and J are TRBV29-1 and TRBJ2-7; a weak D match, TRBD1 (6 bases). Germline-derived CDR1 and CDR2 are SQVTM and ANQGSEA. V lost 4 bases to trimming and J lost 2 bases, with 15 bases between them. This CDR3 spans 14 amino acids. CDR3 sequence: CSVVVAGAPYEQYF. The CDR3 coding sequence is TGCAGCGTTGTTGTTGCAGGGGCCCCCTACGAGCAGTACTTC.

The V and J genes are TRBV12-3 or TRBV12-4 and TRBJ2-2, with D unclear. V lost 3 bases, J lost 9 bases, and 5 bases lay in between. The CDR3 is 11 amino acids. CDR3: CASSLRRELFF. CDR3 in DNA: TGTGCCAGCAGTTTGCGGAGGGAGCTGTTTTTT.

The chain employs TRBV6-1 and TRBJ1-4; 9 bases map to TRBD1. The CDR3 extends over 18 amino acids. J lost 0 bases, V lost 4 bases, and 9 bases had no gene match. Germline assignment: CDR1 MNHNS and CDR2 SASEGT. The CDR3 bases are TGTGCCAGCAGTGGTCCGGGACAGGGAGCTGCAACTAATGAAAAACTGTTTTTT. It encodes CASSGPGQGAATNEKLFF.

The rearrangement links TRBV7-2 to TRBJ2-7; D unresolved. In germline, CDR1 is SGHTA, CDR2 FQGNSA. V was trimmed by 2 bases and J by 5 bases, leaving 13 bases between them. The CDR3 has 14 amino acids. CDR3 sequence: CASSLFSSRDEQYF. DNA for the CDR3: TGTGCCAGCAGCTTATTTTCGTCCCGGGACGAGCAGTACTTC.

The V gene is TRBV4-3, the J gene TRBJ2-7, with TRBD2 identical over 10 bases. CDR3 size: 14 residues. The V and J ends lost 3 bases and 3 bases, in that order; junction bases with no gene match: 2. Germline assignment: CDR1 LGHNA and CDR2 YSLEER. The CDR3 DNA is TGCGCCAGCAGCCACCGACTAGCGGGCTACGAGCAGTACTTC. Its translation: CASSHRLAGYEQYF.

The chain employs TRBV14 and TRBJ2-1; 10 bases match TRBD1. Germline CDR1 is SGHDN and CDR2 is FVKESK. V lost 2 bases to trimming and J lost 5 bases; unmatched junction nucleotides: 12. This CDR3 spans 18 amino acids. CDR3 region: CASSQRTVTGGLNNEQFF. Here the CDR3 DNA reads TGTGCCAGCAGCCAAAGAACTGTGACAGGGGGCTTGAACAATGAGCAGTTCTTC.

This chain links TRBV19 with TRBJ2-1; 8 bases agree with TRBD1. There are 15 residues in the CDR3. Germline CDR1 LNHDA, CDR2 SQIVND (reference sequence). J lost 8 bases, V lost 3 bases, and 9 bases had no gene match. As DNA, the CDR3 is TGTGCCAGTAGTATTTGGCAGGGGGCTATATATGAGCAGTTCTTC. Its translation: CASSIWQGAIYEQFF.

This clone was detected only a few times. The chain uses TRBV19 and TRBJ2-5; TRBD2 is a possible D gene (6 bases). The germline V gene has CDR1 LNHDA and CDR2 SQIVND (reference sequence). Trimming took 1 base from V and 4 from J, leaving 7 bases between them. The CDR3 is 13 amino acids. The CDR3 spells CASSIGRVETQYF. In DNA, the CDR3 is TGTGCCAGTAGTATAGGGAGGGTAGAGACCCAGTACTTC.

This clone appeared once. This chain links TRBV5-5 with TRBJ1-6; 9 nucleotides align to TRBD1. V trimming: 4 bases; J trimming: 4 bases; junction bases outside the gene matches: 6. Germline V CDR1 and CDR2: SGHKS, YYEKEE (reference sequence). The CDR3 has 16 residues. CDR3 protein: CASSPGQGVYNSPLHF. The DNA for the CDR3 is TGTGCCAGCAGCCCGGGACAGGGAGTTTATAATTCACCCCTCCACTTT. Using reference TRBV5-5 and TRBJ1-6 for the parts outside the CDR3, the full variable domain is DAGVTQSPTHLIKTRGQQVTLRCSPISGHKSVSWYQQVLGQGPQFIFQYYEKEERGRGNFPDRFSARQFPNYSSELNVNALLLGDSALYLCASSPGQGVYNSPLHFGNGTRLTVT.

V gene TRBV27 combines with J gene TRBJ1-2; TRBD1 is a possible D gene (5 bases). Trimming shortened V by 8 bases and J by 0 bases, and 19 bases separated the two germline ends. Per the germline V gene, CDR1 is MNHEY and CDR2 is SMNVEV (reference sequence). This CDR3 is built from 16 residues. The chain's CDR3 is CASGKLGGVANYGYTF. The CDR3 DNA follows: TGTGCCAGCGGCAAGTTGGGGGGGGTAGCTAACTATGGCTACACCTTC.

This chain joins TRBV7-9 and TRBJ1-1, with D maybe TRBD1 (5 bases). Between the trimmed V and J ends, which lost 5 bases and 5 bases, there was a span of 12 bases. The CDR3 extends over 13 amino acids. Germline CDR1 and CDR2: SEHNR and FQNEAQ (reference sequence). The CDR3 region has the DNA TGTGCCAGCAGCCCATGGGGGGGTACTGAAGCTTTCTTT. It encodes CASSPWGGTEAFF.

The V call is TRBV4-1, the J call TRBJ1-5, with D tentatively TRBD1 (5 bases). V was pared by 5 bases and J by 7 bases, with 18 bases between. The length of the CDR3 is 15 residues. In germline, CDR1 is MGHRA, CDR2 YSYEKL. As DNA, the CDR3 is TGCGCCAGCAGCTTAACGCAACAGGATGACCAGCCCCAGCATTTT. Translating gives CASSLTQQDDQPQHF.

Of note for this clone: Germline and junction disagree at one end, which may indicate a read error. The V gene is TRBV6-6, the J gene TRBJ1-2, with D perhaps TRBD1 (6 bases). Germline CDR1 and CDR2: MNHNY and SVGAGI (reference sequence). The CDR3 consists of 13 residues. The CDR3 region has the DNA TGTGCCAGCAGTTACCCGGACAGCCCTTCTGGATCATTC. It is translated as CASSYPDSPSGSF.

The rearrangement uses TRBV5-6 and TRBJ2-3, with a possible D match to TRBD2 (5 bases). The length of the CDR3 is 16 residues. Trimming stripped 3 bases from V and 3 bases from J, with 17 bases between. Germline lookup yields CDR1 SGHDT and CDR2 YYEEEE. CDR3 nucleotides: TGTGCCAGCAGCTACTTGGATAGTACGGGAACAGATACGCAGTATTTT. Its protein is CASSYLDSTGTDTQYF.

The chain joins TRBV9 to TRBJ1-4; D ambiguous. Germline V gene sequence: CDR1 SGDLS, CDR2 YYNGEE. The CDR3 consists of 18 residues. Deletions cut 0 bases from V and 8 bases from J, with 23 bases between. CDR3 nucleotide sequence: TGTGCCAGCAGCGTAGGGAGAAGATCGGGAAGGGTAGGGGAAAAACTGTTTTTT. As protein: CASSVGRRSGRVGEKLFF. Complete variable domain (other parts from reference TRBV9 and TRBJ1-4): DSGVTQTPKHLITATGQRVTLRCSPRSGDLSVYWYQQSLDQGLQFLIQYYNGEERAKGNILERFSAQQFPDLHSELNLSSLELGDSALYFCASSVGRRSGRVGEKLFFGSGTQLSVL.

J is TRBJ2-1 and V is TRBV9, with 8 bases identical to TRBD2. CDR3 length: 16 residues. With V trimmed by 0 bases and J by 4 bases, 6 bases remained unmatched. Germline lookup yields CDR1 SGDLS and CDR2 YYNGEE. This chain's CDR3 is CASSVVASGYYNEQFF. CDR3 nucleotides: TGTGCCAGCAGCGTAGTCGCTAGCGGGTATTACAATGAGCAGTTCTTC.

Here the CDR3 reads CASSPNQAGDGTGELFF. Here the CDR3 DNA reads TGTGCCAGCTCACCCAATCAAGCGGGGGACGGCACCGGGGAGCTGTTTTTT. This sequence joins TRBV18 and TRBJ2-2; 8 bases are shared with TRBD2. With V trimmed by 3 bases and J by 4 bases, 10 bases remained unmatched. Germline CDR1 is KGHSH and CDR2 is LQKENI. This CDR3 contains 17 residues. The whole variable domain, remainder taken from reference TRBV18 and TRBJ2-2, is NAGVMQNPRHLVRRRGQEARLRCSPMKGHSHVYWYRQLPEEGLKFMVYLQKENIIDESGMPKERFSAEFPKEGPSILRIQQVVRGDSAAYFCASSPNQAGDGTGELFFGEGSRLTVL.

This chain uses TRBV9 with TRBJ1-3; 7 bases line up with TRBD1. J gave up 0 bases and V 6 bases, and 9 bases lay outside the gene matches. The CDR3 has 16 residues. Germline assignment: CDR1 SGDLS and CDR2 YYNGEE. DNA of the CDR3: TGTGCCAGCACGGGAGACAGGGCCAACTCTGGAAACACCATATATTTT. Amino acid sequence: CASTGDRANSGNTIYF.

V gene TRBV19 combines with J gene TRBJ2-1; D may be TRBD1 (5 bases). Germline lookup yields CDR1 LNHDA and CDR2 SQIVND (reference sequence). Trimming stripped 3 bases from V and 0 bases from J, with 12 bases between. CDR3 size: 16 residues. DNA of the CDR3: TGTGCCAGTAGTATTAAGGGGCCGTTCTCCTACAATGAGCAGTTCTTC. This gives the protein CASSIKGPFSYNEQFF. The complete variable domain, with remaining parts taken from reference TRBV19 and TRBJ2-1, reads DGGITQSPKYLFRKEGQNVTLSCEQNLNHDAMYWYRQDPGQGLRLIYYSQIVNDFQKGDIAEGYSVSREKKESFPLTVTSAQKNPTAFYLCASSIKGPFSYNEQFFGPGTRLTVL.

This chain joins TRBV4-2 and TRBJ1-5, with D tentatively TRBD1 (6 bases). This CDR3 spans 15 amino acids. Deletions cut 0 bases from V and 7 bases from J, with 13 bases between. Germline V gene lookup returns CDR1 LGHNA and CDR2 YNFKEQ. CDR3: CASSQDGRGNQPQHF. CDR3 sequence (DNA): TGTGCCAGCAGCCAAGACGGCAGGGGTAACCAGCCCCAGCATTTT.